The TCR beta chain described here comes from a study of cytomegalovirus exposure and HLA in healthy donors. Study-level results: The authors enumerated some 170 TCR beta chains as linked to cytomegalovirus. Rarity marked most TCR sequences, yet some public TCRs occurred in many donors. Subsequent analysis of the 95 to 150 validation repertoires found a tendency for first-cohort TCR clusters to co-occur.

Unmatched junction bases numbered 7, after V lost 3 bases and J lost 2 bases. CDR3 length equals 16 residues. Germline loops: CDR1 MNHEY, CDR2 SVGAGI. The data were produced by immunoSEQ multiplex PCR, yet TCRdb's version contains in-frame clones alone and is incomplete. The data hold roughly 130,000 clones, with roughly 90% observed a single time. Points on this clone: Its antigen is as yet unknown.

Sequencing input: PBMCs. The clonotype comes from a man aged 25 to 40 in good health and CMV-seronegative. The genes are TRBV6-5 and TRBJ2-3; 8 nucleotides align to TRBD2. In nucleotides, the CDR3 is TGTGCCAGCAGTTATCAGCCAGCGGGGGTCACAGATACGCAGTATTTT. Translated: CASSYQPAGVTDTQYF.